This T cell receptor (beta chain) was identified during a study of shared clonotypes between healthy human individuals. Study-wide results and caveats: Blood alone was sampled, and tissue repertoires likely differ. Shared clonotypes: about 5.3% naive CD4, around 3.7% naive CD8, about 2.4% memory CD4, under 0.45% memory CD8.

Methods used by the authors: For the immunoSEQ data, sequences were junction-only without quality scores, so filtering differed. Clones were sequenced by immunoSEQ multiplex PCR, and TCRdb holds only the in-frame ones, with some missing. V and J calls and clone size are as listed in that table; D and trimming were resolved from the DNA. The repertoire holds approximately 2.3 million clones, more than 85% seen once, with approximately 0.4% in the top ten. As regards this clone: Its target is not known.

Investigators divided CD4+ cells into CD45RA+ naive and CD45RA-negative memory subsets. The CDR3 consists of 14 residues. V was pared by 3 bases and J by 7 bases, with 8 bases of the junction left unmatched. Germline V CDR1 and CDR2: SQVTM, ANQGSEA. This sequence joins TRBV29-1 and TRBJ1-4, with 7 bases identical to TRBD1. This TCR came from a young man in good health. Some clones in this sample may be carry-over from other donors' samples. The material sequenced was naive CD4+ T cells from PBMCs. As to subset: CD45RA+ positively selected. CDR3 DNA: TGCAGCGTTGACTGGCCCTCAGGGGGTGAAAAACTGTTTTTT. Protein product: CSVDWPSGGEKLFF.